This passage covers 24 T cell receptor beta chains from one sample sequenced in a study of shared clonotypes between healthy human individuals. This table comes from immunoSEQ multiplex PCR, and its TCRdb copy is limited to in-frame clones, with some not included. The sample yields 2 million to 3 million clones, 85% to 95% seen once. The sequenced sample consisted of naive CD4+ T cells sorted from blood. Subset noted: CD45RA+ positively selected. These receptors were obtained from a young man in good health.

V gene TRBV29-1 combines with J gene TRBJ2-3; 9 bases map to TRBD2. The CDR3 covers 16 residues. J gave up 2 bases and V 3 bases, and 9 bases lay outside the gene matches. Germline-derived CDR1 and CDR2 are SQVTM and ANQGSEA. The CDR3 DNA reads TGCAGCGTTGATTTGTGGGCTAGCGGGAACACAGATACGCAGTATTTT. This sequence encodes CSVDLWASGNTDTQYF.

Only a few counts were recorded for this clone. Additional DNA sequences in this sample encode the identical CDR3. The chain has TRBV5-1 and TRBJ2-7; possibly TRBD2 for D (6 bases). The germline V and J ends were trimmed by 4 bases and 4 bases, with 6 bases remaining between them. Germline values: CDR1 SGHRS, CDR2 YFSETQ. CDR3 size: 11 residues. CDR3 DNA: TGCGCCAGCAGCGGGGGGTACGAGCAGTACTTC. Translated, it gives CASSGGYEQYF.

The chain uses TRBV5-1 and TRBJ1-3; D is uncertain. Looked up from germline, CDR1 is SGHRS and CDR2 is YFSETQ. The CDR3 spans 13 residues. The V and J ends lost 4 bases and 2 bases respectively, with 7 bases between them. The CDR3 region has the DNA TGCGCCAGCAGCACCGAACCTGGAAACACCATATATTTT. It specifies CASSTEPGNTIYF.

The chain carries TRBV7-2 and TRBJ2-7; 8 bases match TRBD1. This CDR3 contains 14 residues. V trimming: 2 bases; J trimming: 5 bases; junction bases outside the gene matches: 5. The germline V gene has CDR1 SGHTA and CDR2 FQGNSA. The CDR3 sequence: CASSLRDRWNEQYF. The CDR3 DNA reads as TGTGCCAGCAGCTTACGGGACAGGTGGAACGAGCAGTACTTC.

The chain combines TRBV19 with TRBJ1-2; D gene ambiguous. The V end was cut by 4 bases, the J end by 1 base, with 10 bases between. The CDR3 runs 14 residues. Germline CDR1 is LNHDA and CDR2 is SQIVND (reference sequence). The CDR3 DNA follows: TGTGCCAGTAGTAATGGAGCCTATAACTATGGCTACACCTTC. Protein sequence: CASSNGAYNYGYTF.

V gene TRBV5-1 combines with J gene TRBJ2-7; unclear D gene. Trimming took off 4 bases at V and 6 bases at J, with 14 bases between the two ends. The CDR3 has 13 residues. Looked up from germline, CDR1 is SGHRS and CDR2 is YFSETQ. CDR3 sequence: CASSTATPGEQYF. CDR3 coding DNA: TGCGCCAGCAGCACCGCTACCCCGGGCGAGCAGTACTTC.

The chain links TRBV7-9 to TRBJ1-1; D remains ambiguous. The CDR3 has 14 amino acids. The germline gives CDR1 SEHNR, CDR2 FQNEAQ (reference sequence). V lost 5 bases and J 4 bases, leaving 14 bases between the germline ends. The CDR3 bases are TGTGCCAGCAGCCTCCTCGAATATCGCACTGAAGCTTTCTTT. It encodes CASSLLEYRTEAFF. The whole variable domain, remainder taken from reference TRBV7-9 and TRBJ1-1, is DTGVSQNPRHKITKRGQNVTFRCDPISEHNRLYWYRQTLGQGPEFLTYFQNEAQLEKSRLLSDRFSAERPKGSFSTLEIQRTEQGDSAMYLCASSLLEYRTEAFFGQGTRLTVV.

The rearrangement uses TRBV2 and TRBJ1-5; 7 positions match TRBD1. Per the germline V gene, CDR1 is SNHLY and CDR2 is FYNNEI. This CDR3 contains 19 residues. The J segment lost 0 bases and the V segment lost 3 bases, leaving 14 bases of the junction unmatched. The CDR3 here is CASSERQGVGVYSNQPQHF. The CDR3 DNA reads TGTGCCAGCAGTGAGCGGCAGGGGGTAGGGGTATATAGCAATCAGCCCCAGCATTTT.

The chain joins TRBV29-1 to TRBJ2-2; TRBD2 might be the D (5 bases). Germline CDR1 is SQVTM and CDR2 is ANQGSEA. V was trimmed by 5 bases and J by 0 bases, leaving 16 bases between them. This CDR3 is built from 16 residues. CDR3 nucleotides: TGCAGCGTTACCTCTCTAGAGCGGACGAACACCGGGGAGCTGTTTTTT. As protein: CSVTSLERTNTGELFF.

The chain couples TRBV10-1 to TRBJ2-7; 8 bases match TRBD1. Trimming took 10 bases from V and 3 from J; bases not matched to a gene: 17. Germline V gene sequence: CDR1 WNHNN, CDR2 SYGVQD (reference sequence). The CDR3 runs 16 residues. The CDR3 region has the DNA TGCGCCACCATATTGAGGACAGGGACCAAAGGCTACGAGCAGTACTTC. This codes for CATILRTGTKGYEQYF.

The chain couples TRBV25-1 to TRBJ2-2; D gene unclear. The CDR3 has 14 residues. V lost 6 bases, J lost 5 bases, and 13 bases lay in between. Germline V lookup: CDR1 MGHDK, CDR2 SYGVNS. The CDR3 DNA reads TGTGCCAGCAGCTTAAGCCTCTCGACCGGGGAGCTGTTTTTT. It translates to CASSLSLSTGELFF.

This clone appeared once. The same CDR3 can be traced to other DNA sequences in this sample. The chain couples TRBV5-1 to TRBJ2-5; 11 bases are shared with TRBD2. CDR3 length: 15 residues. Per the germline V gene, CDR1 is SGHRS and CDR2 is YFSETQ. V shed 5 bases, J shed 2 bases, and the junction held 5 bases outside the gene matches. Written as DNA, the CDR3 is TGCGCCAGCAGTTTCGGGACTAGCGGACAAGAGACCCAGTACTTC. The encoded protein is CASSFGTSGQETQYF.

This chain connects TRBV4-1 to TRBJ2-7, with 9 bases aligning to TRBD1. There are 16 residues in the CDR3. From germline, CDR1 is MGHRA and CDR2 YSYEKL. Trimming cost V 1 base and J 5 bases; bases outside gene matches: 9. The CDR3 coding sequence is TGCGCCAGCAGCCAAGGATTTACAGGGGGCTTAAACGAGCAGTACTTC. Its translation: CASSQGFTGGLNEQYF.

In the case of this clone: This same CDR3 is encoded by further DNA sequences in the sample. The chain has TRBV18 and TRBJ1-1, with 8 bases aligning to TRBD1. V gave up 5 bases and J gave up 1 base; unmatched junction bases: 3. Germline V gene lookup returns CDR1 KGHSH and CDR2 LQKENI. This CDR3 is built from 14 residues. CDR3 coding DNA: TGTGCCAGCTCATTGGGACAGGCGAACACTGAAGCTTTCTTT. Translation: CASSLGQANTEAFF.

In this sample, this clone turned up a few times. The same CDR3 can be traced to other DNA sequences in this sample. This sequence joins TRBV5-1 and TRBJ2-5; the D gene is possibly TRBD1 (6 bases). Germline values: CDR1 SGHRS, CDR2 YFSETQ. The CDR3 consists of 13 residues. Trimming stripped 0 bases from V and 3 bases from J, with 6 bases between. CDR3 DNA: TGCGCCAGCAGCTTGGGGACAGAAGAGACCCAGTACTTC. Translating it yields CASSLGTEETQYF.

This rearrangement joins TRBV25-1 to TRBJ2-5; 10 nucleotides align to TRBD1. CDR1 and CDR2 (germline): MGHDK, SYGVNS. The CDR3 has 14 residues. J lost 5 bases, V lost 3 bases, and 3 bases had no gene match. The CDR3 loop reads CASSDGGQGETQYF. Written as DNA, the CDR3 is TGTGCCAGCAGTGATGGGGGACAGGGGGAGACCCAGTACTTC.

The CDR3 sequence: CASSVALRLAGGRNTDTQYF. CDR3 DNA sequence: TGTGCCAGCAGCGTAGCTCTTCGGCTAGCGGGGGGGCGCAACACAGATACGCAGTATTTT. The chain uses TRBV9 and TRBJ2-3; 12 bases are shared with TRBD2. The J segment lost 2 bases and the V segment lost 0 bases, leaving 13 bases of the junction unmatched. Germline loops: CDR1 SGDLS, CDR2 YYNGEE. The CDR3 runs to 20 residues.

V and J are TRBV19 and TRBJ2-1; TRBD1 agrees at 11 bases. CDR3 size: 14 residues. Germline CDR1 LNHDA, CDR2 SQIVND (reference sequence). With V trimmed by 4 bases and J by 8 bases, 4 bases remained unmatched. CDR3 protein: CASSRDRGFDEQFF. Written as DNA, the CDR3 is TGTGCCAGTAGTAGGGACAGGGGGTTCGATGAGCAGTTCTTC.

V is TRBV6-1 and J is TRBJ2-7; no firm D call. Trimming left V 3 bases short and J 0 bases short, with 12 bases between. Germline CDR1 reads MNHNS; CDR2 reads SASEGT. The length of the CDR3 is 15 residues. CDR3: CASSELDVHSYEQYF. In nucleotides, the CDR3 is TGTGCCAGCAGTGAGTTGGACGTCCACTCCTACGAGCAGTACTTC.

The rearrangement uses TRBV10-3 and TRBJ2-3, with TRBD1 as a possible D gene (6 bases). V was cut by 0 bases and J by 1 base, with 8 bases left in between. The CDR3 extends over 15 amino acids. Germline loops: CDR1 ENHRY, CDR2 SYGVKD. The chain's CDR3 is CAISESRTGTDTQYF. For the CDR3, the DNA is TGTGCCATCAGTGAGTCTAGGACAGGCACAGATACGCAGTATTTT.

V and J are TRBV2 and TRBJ1-2; D possibly corresponds to TRBD1 (6 bases). The CDR3 loop spans 13 amino acids. Germline CDR1 SNHLY, CDR2 FYNNEI. Trimming took 6 bases from V and 4 from J, leaving 12 bases between them. The CDR3 reads CASSGGGVYGYTF. As DNA, the CDR3 is TGTGCCAGCAGCGGGGGCGGGGTCTATGGCTACACCTTC.

The chain joins TRBV30 to TRBJ2-7; 12 bases match TRBD2. This CDR3 is built from 14 residues. With V trimmed by 5 bases and J by 2 bases, 4 bases remained unmatched. Germline CDR1 and CDR2: GTSNPN and SVGIG (reference sequence). The CDR3 coding sequence is TGTGCCTGGGATCTAGCGGGGGGGGCCTACGAGCAGTACTTC. Translated, it gives CAWDLAGGAYEQYF.

The chain employs TRBV7-6 and TRBJ1-5; D possibly corresponds to TRBD1 (6 bases). The germline V gene encodes CDR1 SGHVS and CDR2 FNYEAQ. V was cut by 4 bases and J by 7 bases, with 14 bases left in between. The CDR3 is 14 amino acids. CDR3 coding DNA: TGTGCCAGCAGCTCCGTACAGGGTCAACAGCCCCAGCATTTT. It is translated as CASSSVQGQQPQHF.

The chain uses TRBV6-1 and TRBJ2-1, with 9 bases that match TRBD1. V shed 6 bases and J 14 bases; nucleotides not matched to a gene: 5. This CDR3 contains 11 residues. Germline V CDR1 and CDR2: MNHNS, SASEGT. The DNA of the CDR3 is TGTGCCAGCAGAGAGGGGACAGGGAAGTTCTTC. It is translated as CASREGTGKFF.